This entry lists 27 T cell receptor beta chains sequenced from one sample in a study of blood T cell repertoires in COVID-19. Profiling relied on immunoSEQ multiplex PCR, and the TCRdb table lists in-frame clones only, not all of them. The profile shows about 130,000 clones, around 83% of them singletons. Sequenced input: peripheral blood. The source is a man between 40 and 49 years old with active or convalescent COVID-19.

This chain links TRBV7-2 with TRBJ1-5; D is uncertain. V was pared by 0 bases and J by 9 bases, with 6 bases between. The CDR3 covers 12 residues. Germline CDR1 reads SGHTA; CDR2 reads FQGNSA. The CDR3 coding sequence is TGTGCCAGCAGCTTAGCTGGCGGGCCCCAGCATTTT. This gives the protein CASSLAGGPQHF.

The V call is TRBV6-1, the J call TRBJ2-5; D might be TRBD1 (5 bases). The germline V gene has CDR1 MNHNS and CDR2 SASEGT. The V end was cut by 2 bases, the J end by 9 bases, with 10 bases between. The CDR3 has 12 amino acids. DNA of the CDR3: TGTGCCAGCAGTGAAAATTTAGGGGCCCAGTACTTC. Translated: CASSENLGAQYF.

V is TRBV5-1 and J is TRBJ2-1; 9 bases align to TRBD1. Germline CDR1 reads SGHRS; CDR2 reads YFSETQ. The V and J ends lost 4 bases and 5 bases, in that order; junction bases with no gene match: 7. This CDR3 region has 15 residues. The CDR3 nucleotides are TGCGCCAGCAGCCCCTGGACAGGGGTAAACAATGAGCAGTTCTTC. This gives the protein CASSPWTGVNNEQFF.

The chain is built from TRBV4-1 and TRBJ2-5; maybe TRBD1 (6 bases). CDR1 is MGHRA, CDR2 YSYEKL, per germline. V lost 4 bases and J 2 bases, leaving 11 bases between the germline ends. CDR3 length: 14 amino acids. The DNA of the CDR3 is TGCGCCAGCAGCCTATGGGGGCCACAAGAGACCCAGTACTTC. Residues: CASSLWGPQETQYF.

Comments on this clone: One junction end disagrees with the germline gene, perhaps due to a read error. The chain employs TRBV3-1 (or the pseudogene TRBV3-2) and TRBJ2-5, with 7 nucleotides matching TRBD1. Germline CDR1 LGHDT, CDR2 YNNKEL (reference sequence). This CDR3 spans 14 amino acids. The CDR3 loop reads CASSPDRQQGTQYF. The CDR3 region has the DNA TGTGCCAGCAGCCCGGACAGGCAGCAAGGGACCCAGTACTTC.

The rearrangement uses TRBV10-1 and TRBJ1-1, with D hard to call. CDR3 length equals 14 residues. V dropped 4 bases and J dropped 4 bases, with 13 bases sitting between them. The V gene's germline CDR1 is WNHNN and CDR2 SYGVQD (reference sequence). CDR3 sequence: CASSVKQDATEAFF. The CDR3 DNA is TGCGCCAGCAGTGTCAAGCAGGATGCCACTGAAGCTTTCTTT.

The rearrangement joins TRBV12-5 to TRBJ1-1; D uncertain. This CDR3 contains 13 residues. Trimming removed 5 bases at V and 2 bases at J, with 9 bases between. The germline gives CDR1 LGHNT, CDR2 FRNRAP. The CDR3 nucleotides are TGTGCTAGTGGTCCCCGTACTAACACTGAAGCTTTCTTT. It encodes CASGPRTNTEAFF.

The chain joins TRBV6-2 or TRBV6-3 to TRBJ2-7, with TRBD1 matching over 9 bases. CDR1 is MNHEY, CDR2 SVGEGT, per germline. Trimming cost V 5 bases and J 6 bases; bases outside gene matches: 8. The CDR3 runs to 14 residues. CDR3 DNA: TGTGCCAGCAGTCTCCGACAGGGGGGCATCGAGCAGTACTTC. Protein sequence: CASSLRQGGIEQYF.

The chain couples TRBV7-9 to TRBJ2-7; possible D gene TRBD1, 5 bases. Deletions cut 4 bases from V and 5 bases from J, with 9 bases between. CDR1 and CDR2 from the germline V gene are SEHNR and FQNEAQ (reference sequence). CDR3 length: 12 amino acids. The CDR3 loop is CASSYSGNEQYF. The CDR3 DNA follows: TGTGCCAGCAGCTATTCAGGGAACGAGCAGTACTTC.

J is TRBJ1-2 and V is TRBV6-5, with D unresolved. This CDR3 contains 14 residues. V shed 6 bases and J shed 1 base, with 12 bases lying between them. Germline CDR1 and CDR2: MNHEY and SVGAGI. The CDR3 DNA reads as TGTGCCAGCAGCCTGACCGGAGATAACTATGGCTACACCTTC. Its translation is CASSLTGDNYGYTF.

As regards this clone: Other DNA variants within this sample encode the same CDR3. The CDR3 nucleotides read TGTGCCAGCAGTCAACAGGGGTACGAGCAGTACTTC. Amino acid sequence: CASSQQGYEQYF. V usage is TRBV12-3 or TRBV12-4 and J usage is TRBJ2-7; 7 bases are a match to TRBD1. With V trimmed by 5 bases and J by 4 bases, 2 bases remained unmatched. The CDR3 sequence is 12 residues long.

The chain links TRBV27 to TRBJ2-7; 7 nucleotides agree with TRBD1. V dropped 5 bases and J dropped 3; count of bases not matched to a gene: 7. This CDR3 region has 14 residues. Germline CDR1 reads MNHEY; CDR2 reads SMNVEV (reference sequence). In nucleotides, the CDR3 is TGTGCCAGCAGTGTTAACAGGGGTATCTACGAGCAGTACTTC. Its translation: CASSVNRGIYEQYF.

In this sample, this clone turned up a few times. The chain joins TRBV30 to TRBJ1-2, with TRBD1 identical over 7 bases. The CDR3 contains 13 residues. Unmatched junction bases numbered 7, after V lost 5 bases and J lost 4 bases. Germline values: CDR1 GTSNPN, CDR2 SVGIG (reference sequence). The CDR3 spells CAWGRTGSYGYTF. The CDR3 DNA reads as TGTGCCTGGGGAAGGACAGGCTCCTATGGCTACACCTTC.

V usage is TRBV5-1 and J usage is TRBJ2-5; TRBD2 matches 7 bases. There are 14 residues in the CDR3. CDR1 and CDR2 from the germline V gene are SGHRS and YFSETQ. V lost 0 bases to trimming and J lost 2 bases; unmatched junction nucleotides: 1. The CDR3 bases are TGCGCCAGCAGCTTGGGCGGGGGACAAGAGACCCAGTACTTC. Translated, it gives CASSLGGGQETQYF.

J is TRBJ2-7 and V is TRBV7-2; 8 positions agree with TRBD2. Trimming removed 5 bases from V and 6 bases from J; junction bases left unmatched: 12. The CDR3 totals 15 residues. Germline V gene data show CDR1 as SGHTA and CDR2 as FQGNSA. CDR3 protein: CASSHDGTSGGEQYF. In nucleotides, the CDR3 is TGTGCCAGCAGCCACGATGGTACTAGCGGCGGCGAGCAGTACTTC.

The rearrangement joins TRBV6-5 to TRBJ1-4; D gene ambiguous. Germline loops: CDR1 MNHEY, CDR2 SVGAGI. There are 11 residues in the CDR3. The V gene lost 2 bases and the J gene lost 8 bases, with 3 bases spanning the gap. The CDR3 DNA reads as TGTGCCAGCAGTTACCGGGAAAAACTGTTTTTT. It is translated as CASSYREKLFF.

The chain carries TRBV20-1 and TRBJ2-1; 9 bases match TRBD2. With V trimmed by 6 bases and J by 7 bases, 1 base remained unmatched. This CDR3 has 11 amino acids. CDR1 and CDR2 (germline): DFQATT, SNEGSKA (reference sequence). The CDR3 bases are TGCAGTGCCGGACTAGCGAATGAGCAGTTCTTC. Residues: CSAGLANEQFF.

The rearrangement joins TRBV5-4 to TRBJ2-5; 11 positions agree with TRBD2. With V trimmed by 0 bases and J by 2 bases, 3 bases remained unmatched. CDR1 and CDR2 from the germline V gene are SGHNT and YYREEE (reference sequence). This CDR3 has 16 residues. The CDR3 nucleotides are TGTGCCAGCAGCTTGGCCTCTAGCGGGGGGCAAGAGACCCAGTACTTC. As protein: CASSLASSGGQETQYF. Combining the CDR3 with reference TRBV5-4 and TRBJ2-5 gives the whole variable domain ETGVTQSPTHLIKTRGQQVTLRCSSQSGHNTVSWYQQALGQGPQFIFQYYREEENGRGNFPPRFSGLQFPNYSSELNVNALELDDSALYLCASSLASSGGQETQYFGPGTRLLVL.

This clone turned up a few times. The chain links TRBV6-6 to TRBJ2-7; 11 bases are shared with TRBD2. Germline V gene data show CDR1 as MNHNY and CDR2 as SVGAGI (reference sequence). V was clipped by 6 bases and J by 0 bases; unmatched bases: 4. The CDR3 is 15 residues long. The CDR3: CASSPGLAGSYEQYF. DNA of the CDR3: TGTGCCAGCAGCCCCGGACTAGCGGGCTCCTACGAGCAGTACTTC.

This chain uses TRBV21-1 with TRBJ1-1; the table assigns TRBD1, which was not confirmed against the DNA. TRBV21-1 is listed as a pseudogene. The CDR3 runs 20 residues. This chain's CDR3 is CASSKGPLFRGRRRNTEAFF. Here the CDR3 DNA reads TGTGCCAGCAGCAAAGGGCCACTTTTTAGGGGAAGAAGAAGGAACACTGAAGCTTTCTTT.

V gene TRBV7-2 combines with J gene TRBJ2-1; tentatively, D is TRBD1 (6 bases). CDR3 length equals 15 residues. The V end was cut by 6 bases, the J end by 0 bases, with 12 bases between. Germline lookup yields CDR1 SGHTA and CDR2 FQGNSA. The CDR3 region is CASSITRGSYNEQFF. In DNA form, the CDR3 reads TGTGCCAGCAGTATAACCAGGGGCTCCTACAATGAGCAGTTCTTC.

The V call is TRBV18, the J call TRBJ1-1; 8 bases fit TRBD1. This CDR3 has 15 residues. The J segment lost 1 base and the V segment lost 2 bases, leaving 3 bases of the junction unmatched. The germline V gene encodes CDR1 KGHSH and CDR2 LQKENI. CDR3 bases: TGTGCCAGCTCACCATCCGGGACAGGGAACACTGAAGCTTTCTTT. Protein product: CASSPSGTGNTEAFF. Full variable domain (outside the CDR3, taken from reference TRBV18 and TRBJ1-1): NAGVMQNPRHLVRRRGQEARLRCSPMKGHSHVYWYRQLPEEGLKFMVYLQKENIIDESGMPKERFSAEFPKEGPSILRIQQVVRGDSAAYFCASSPSGTGNTEAFFGQGTRLTVV.

This clone was observed a handful of times. This chain connects TRBV28 to TRBJ1-2; tentative D call: TRBD1 (6 bases). CDR3 length: 15 residues. Germline CDR1 and CDR2: MDHEN and SYDVKM. V lost 3 bases to trimming and J lost 7 bases, with 18 bases between them. In DNA, the CDR3 is TGTGCCAGCAGTTTCCTGACAGGTCAAGACGGTGGCTACACCTTC. As protein: CASSFLTGQDGGYTF.

The chain employs TRBV19 and TRBJ1-1; no definite D call. Germline CDR1 LNHDA, CDR2 SQIVND (reference sequence). This CDR3 is 15 amino acids long. Deletions cut 0 bases from V and 0 bases from J, with 8 bases between. CDR3 sequence reads: CASSIDITVNTEAFF. CDR3 DNA: TGTGCCAGTAGTATAGATATAACAGTGAACACTGAAGCTTTCTTT.

The CDR3 DNA reads as TGTGCCAGCAGCGAGACAGGGCTCGGCACCGGGGAGCTGTTTTTT. This codes for CASSETGLGTGELFF. This chain uses TRBV7-2 with TRBJ2-2, with TRBD1 matching 7 bases. The CDR3 runs 15 residues. Germline CDR1 SGHTA, CDR2 FQGNSA. With 5 bases clipped from V and 4 bases from J, the junction kept 7 bases outside the gene matches.

The rearrangement links TRBV19 to TRBJ1-1; weak D call: TRBD1 (6 bases). Germline assignment: CDR1 LNHDA and CDR2 SQIVND (reference sequence). The V end was cut by 5 bases, the J end by 7 bases, with 11 bases between. This CDR3 region has 12 residues. Here the CDR3 DNA reads TGTGCCAGTAGTGTCGACAGGAGTGAAGCTTTCTTT. Translated: CASSVDRSEAFF.

This chain links TRBV7-8 with TRBJ2-1; D may be TRBD2 (6 bases). The V end lost 4 bases, the J end lost 0 bases, and 10 bases lay between the germline ends. CDR3 length: 15 amino acids. Per germline, CDR1 SGHVS and CDR2 FQNEAQ. CDR3 sequence: CASSSGLDSYNEQFF. CDR3 DNA: TGTGCCAGCAGCTCGGGACTGGACTCCTACAATGAGCAGTTCTTC.